One sample yielded the 10 T cell receptor beta chains listed below, sequenced in a study of T-cell reconstitution after alpha-beta-depleted transplantation in children. For TCRbeta, the library was prepared with unique molecular identifiers. TCRdb fed the PCR reads into MiXCR, producing one record per CDR3 protein. The sample includes around 500,000 distinct CDR3 sequences, around 13% of them seen just once. The specimen was PBMCs from the stem cell graft donor, collected from the stem cell graft. The origin of the receptors is a human donor who donated a stem cell graft to a child with combined immunodeficiency.

In its sample, this clonotype was seen a few times. The chain carries TRBV6-1 and TRBJ1-1; D unclear. The CDR3 runs 14 residues. V was clipped by 5 bases and J by 4 bases, with 14 bases between them. In germline, CDR1 is MNHNS, CDR2 SASEGT. The CDR3 sequence is CASSKDHGFTEAFF. DNA for the CDR3: TGTGCCAGCAGTAAGGATCATGGGTTCACTGAAGCTTTCTTT.

This clonotype was seen ten or more times. The V gene is TRBV9, the J gene TRBJ2-1; either TRBD1 or TRBD2 may fit D (5 bases each). Germline V CDR1 and CDR2: SGDLS, YYNGEE. This CDR3 is built from 13 residues. V lost 6 bases and J 3 bases, leaving 10 bases between the germline ends. The CDR3 nucleotides are TGTGCCAGCACCGGGACCGACTACAATGAGCAGTTCTTC. It yields the protein CASTGTDYNEQFF. The full variable domain, in which reference TRBV9 and TRBJ2-1 provide the parts outside the CDR3, is DSGVTQTPKHLITATGQRVTLRCSPRSGDLSVYWYQQSLDQGLQFLIQYYNGEERAKGNILERFSAQQFPDLHSELNLSSLELGDSALYFCASTGTDYNEQFFGPGTRLTVL.

This clonotype was observed a handful of times. The J gene is TRBJ2-7, the V gene TRBV28, with D possibly being TRBD1 (6 bases). The length of the CDR3 is 13 residues. Germline V gene sequence: CDR1 MDHEN, CDR2 SYDVKM. The germline V and J ends were trimmed by 10 bases and 2 bases, with 15 bases remaining between them. The CDR3 is CATETAGAYEQYF. The CDR3 DNA sequence: TGTGCCACTGAAACCGCAGGGGCCTACGAGCAGTACTTC.

The J gene is TRBJ1-2, the V gene TRBV25-1; D is perhaps TRBD1 (6 bases). Germline V gene lookup returns CDR1 MGHDK and CDR2 SYGVNS. Trimming left V 1 base short and J 4 bases short, with 19 bases between. This CDR3 is 17 amino acids long. The CDR3 sequence: CASSESGHLQGFYGYTF. CDR3 nucleotides: TGTGCCAGCAGTGAATCGGGACATCTCCAGGGGTTCTATGGCTACACCTTC.

The V call is TRBV2, the J call TRBJ2-1, with 8 nucleotides matching TRBD2. The CDR3 totals 16 residues. The J segment lost 7 bases and the V segment lost 7 bases, leaving 15 bases of the junction unmatched. Germline V gene sequence: CDR1 SNHLY, CDR2 FYNNEI. In DNA, the CDR3 is TGTGCCAGCAAAAGCCCCGGGGGGGCCCCGGTTAATGAGCAGTTCTTC. Protein product: CASKSPGGAPVNEQFF.

This clonotype was recorded many times. V usage is TRBV24-1 and J usage is TRBJ2-2; TRBD1 might be the D (6 bases). The germline V gene encodes CDR1 KGHDR and CDR2 SFDVKD. The V and J ends lost 4 bases and 3 bases respectively, with 11 bases between them. The CDR3 is made up of 15 amino acids. The CDR3 bases are TGTGCCACCAGTGAACGAAACAGGGACACCGGGGAGCTGTTTTTT. It encodes CATSERNRDTGELFF.

The rearrangement joins TRBV24-1 to TRBJ1-3, with a weak D call TRBD1 (5 bases). Trimming shortened V by 4 bases and J by 0 bases, and 9 bases separated the two germline ends. The germline V gene encodes CDR1 KGHDR and CDR2 SFDVKD. The CDR3 has 15 residues. The DNA of the CDR3 is TGTGCCACCAGTGACCTGACAGACTCTGGAAACACCATATATTTT. This sequence encodes CATSDLTDSGNTIYF.

This clonotype came up a few times. The rearrangement links TRBV7-2 to TRBJ2-1; D not certain. V lost 5 bases and J lost 6, with 11 bases in between. The CDR3 is 13 residues long. Germline-derived CDR1 and CDR2 are SGHTA and FQGNSA. CDR3 DNA sequence: TGTGCCAGCAGCCGACCTGGGCTCAATGAGCAGTTCTTC. Translated: CASSRPGLNEQFF.

This clonotype is labeled as medium-sized. The rearrangement joins TRBV7-8 to TRBJ2-1, with 7 bases lining up with TRBD1. J lost 8 bases, V lost 5 bases, and 12 bases had no gene match. Per the germline V gene, CDR1 is SGHVS and CDR2 is FQNEAQ. The CDR3 is 15 amino acids. The CDR3 loop is CASSQDQTGSDEQFF. CDR3 in DNA: TGTGCCAGCAGCCAGGACCAGACAGGGTCGGATGAGCAGTTCTTC.

The gene calls are TRBV5-5 and TRBJ2-6, with D perhaps matching TRBD2 (5 bases). Trimming left V 7 bases short and J 4 bases short, with 9 bases between. Germline CDR1 is SGHKS and CDR2 is YYEKEE (reference sequence). The CDR3 is 13 residues long. The CDR3 is CASGRAGANVLTF. CDR3 nucleotides: TGTGCCAGCGGGCGGGCCGGGGCCAACGTCCTGACTTTC.